This TCR beta chain was identified during a study of T cells in Graves' hyperthyroidism and ophthalmopathy. Study as a whole: It was at initial diagnosis, before any treatment, that peripheral blood was collected.

This clonotype was detected ten times or more. Its antigen is still unknown. Ophthalmopathy patients had Clinical Activity Score at least 3, NOSPECS grade at least 4, duration under 3 months. Any patient presenting with uncontrolled infection, other autoimmune disease, pregnancy or lactation was left out. TCR beta CDR3 region amplification was performed from RNA transcripts. TCR CDR3 regions were first amplified by RT-PCR with HTBI primers. TCRdb analysed the multiplex PCR reads with MiXCR anew, one entry per CDR3 protein. The table lists more than 350,000 distinct CDR3 sequences, around 15% of them singletons. The germline V and J ends were trimmed by 5 bases and 4 bases, with 11 bases remaining between them. The CDR3 runs 13 residues. CDR1 and CDR2 from the germline V gene are LNHNV and YYDKDF (reference sequence). Study-wide results and caveats: Blood also held most thyroid clonotypes expanded beyond 0.001.

The rearrangement links TRBV15 to TRBJ1-1; a weak D match, TRBD1 (5 bases). What was sequenced was blood. This TCR was sampled from a woman younger than 45 with Graves' ophthalmopathy. For the CDR3, the DNA is TGTGCCACCAGCCGCACAGGTCGCACTGAAGCTTTCTTT. Its translation is CATSRTGRTEAFF.